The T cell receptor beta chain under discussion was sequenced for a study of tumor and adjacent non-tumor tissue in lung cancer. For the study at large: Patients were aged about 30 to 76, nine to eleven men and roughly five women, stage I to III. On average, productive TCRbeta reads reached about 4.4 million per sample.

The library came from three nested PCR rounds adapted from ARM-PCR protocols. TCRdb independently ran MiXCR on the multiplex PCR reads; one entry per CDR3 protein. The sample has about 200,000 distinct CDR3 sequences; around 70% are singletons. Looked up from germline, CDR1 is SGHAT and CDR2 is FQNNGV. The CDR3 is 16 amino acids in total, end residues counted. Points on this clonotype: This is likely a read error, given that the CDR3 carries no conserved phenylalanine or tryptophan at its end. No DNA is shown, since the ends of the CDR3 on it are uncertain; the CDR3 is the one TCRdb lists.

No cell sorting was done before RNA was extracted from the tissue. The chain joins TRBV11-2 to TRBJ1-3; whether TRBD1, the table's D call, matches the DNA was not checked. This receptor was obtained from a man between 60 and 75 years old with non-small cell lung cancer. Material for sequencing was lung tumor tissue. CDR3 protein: CASVKGDRASGNTLYI.